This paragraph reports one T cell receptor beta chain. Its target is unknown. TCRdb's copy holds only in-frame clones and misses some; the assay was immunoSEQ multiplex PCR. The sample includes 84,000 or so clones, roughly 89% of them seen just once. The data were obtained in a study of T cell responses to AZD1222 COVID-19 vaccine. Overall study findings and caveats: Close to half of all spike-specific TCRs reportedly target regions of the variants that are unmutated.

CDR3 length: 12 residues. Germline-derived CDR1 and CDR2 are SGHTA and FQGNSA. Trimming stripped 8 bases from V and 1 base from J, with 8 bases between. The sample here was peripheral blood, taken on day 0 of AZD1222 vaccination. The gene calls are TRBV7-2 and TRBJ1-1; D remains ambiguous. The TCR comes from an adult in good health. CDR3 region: CASAGGNTEAFF. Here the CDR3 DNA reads TGTGCCAGCGCTGGCGGGAACACTGAAGCTTTCTTT.